This entry describes one T cell receptor beta chain. Produced via immunoSEQ multiplex PCR; TCRdb's table is partial and in-frame only. The data contain about 190,000 clones, less than 80% of them singletons. This sample was taken from a study of blood T cell repertoires in COVID-19. CDR1 is ENHRY and CDR2 is SYGVKD in the germline V gene. The CDR3 runs to 12 residues. The germline V and J ends were trimmed by 3 bases and 11 bases, with 13 bases remaining between them. The source is a man aged 50-59 years who had recovered from COVID-19. Sequencing was carried out using peripheral blood. The rearrangement uses TRBV10-3 and TRBJ1-1; TRBD1 is a possible D gene (5 bases). The CDR3 region has the DNA TGTGCCATCAGTGAAGGAAGGGGTGAGGCTTTCTTT. It codes for CAISEGRGEAFF.